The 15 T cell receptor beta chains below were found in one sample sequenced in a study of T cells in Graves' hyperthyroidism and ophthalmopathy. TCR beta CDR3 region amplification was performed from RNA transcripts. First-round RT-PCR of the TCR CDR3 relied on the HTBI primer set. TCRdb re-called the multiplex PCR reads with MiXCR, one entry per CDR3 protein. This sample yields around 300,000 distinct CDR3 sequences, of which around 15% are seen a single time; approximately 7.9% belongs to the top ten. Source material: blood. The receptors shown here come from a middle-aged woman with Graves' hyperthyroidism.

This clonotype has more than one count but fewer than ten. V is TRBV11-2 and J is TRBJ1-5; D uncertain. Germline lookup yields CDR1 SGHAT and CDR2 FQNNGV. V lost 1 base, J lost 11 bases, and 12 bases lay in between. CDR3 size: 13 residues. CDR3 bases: TGTGCCAGCAGCTTAGTTAAGGGAACGGCCCAGCATTTT. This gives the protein CASSLVKGTAQHF.

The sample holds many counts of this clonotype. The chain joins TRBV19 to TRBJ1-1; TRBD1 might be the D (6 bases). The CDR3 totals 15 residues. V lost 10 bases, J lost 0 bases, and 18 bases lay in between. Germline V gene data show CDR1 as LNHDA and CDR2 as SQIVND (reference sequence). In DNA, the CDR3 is TGTGCCACCAAACAACAGGGAATCCTGAACACTGAAGCTTTCTTT. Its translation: CATKQQGILNTEAFF.

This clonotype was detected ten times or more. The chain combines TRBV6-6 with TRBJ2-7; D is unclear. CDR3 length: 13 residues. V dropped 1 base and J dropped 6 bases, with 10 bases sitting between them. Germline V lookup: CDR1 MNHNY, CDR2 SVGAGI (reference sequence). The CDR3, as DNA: TGTGCCAGCAGTTACTGGGGTGAGACCGAGCAGTACTTC. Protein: CASSYWGETEQYF.

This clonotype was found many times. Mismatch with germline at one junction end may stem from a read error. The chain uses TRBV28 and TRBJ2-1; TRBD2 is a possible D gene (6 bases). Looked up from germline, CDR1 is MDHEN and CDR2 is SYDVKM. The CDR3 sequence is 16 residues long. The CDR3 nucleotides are TGTGCCAGCAGTTTGGGCACAAGGAGGGGAGACAATGCGCAGTTCTTC. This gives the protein CASSLGTRRGDNAQFF.

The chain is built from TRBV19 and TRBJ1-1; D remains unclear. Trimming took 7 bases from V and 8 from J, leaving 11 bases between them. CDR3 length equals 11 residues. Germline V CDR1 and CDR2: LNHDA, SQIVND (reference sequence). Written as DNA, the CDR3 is TGTGCCAGTAAAGCATCCAAGGAAGCTTTCTTT. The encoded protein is CASKASKEAFF.

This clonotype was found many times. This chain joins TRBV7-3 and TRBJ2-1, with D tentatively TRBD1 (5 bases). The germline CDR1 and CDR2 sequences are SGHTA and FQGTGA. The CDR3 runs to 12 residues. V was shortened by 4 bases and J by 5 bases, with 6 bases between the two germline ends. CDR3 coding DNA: TGTGCCAGCAGCTCGACAGACAATGAGCAGTTCTTC. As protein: CASSSTDNEQFF.

The DNA for the CDR3 is TGTGCCAGCAGTTTCATTGGTGGGAATTCACCCCTCCACTTT. It translates to CASSFIGGNSPLHF. The gene calls are TRBV27 and TRBJ1-6; D gene ambiguous. Germline loops: CDR1 MNHEY, CDR2 SMNVEV (reference sequence). The CDR3 runs 14 residues. V was clipped by 3 bases and J by 7 bases, with 10 bases between them.

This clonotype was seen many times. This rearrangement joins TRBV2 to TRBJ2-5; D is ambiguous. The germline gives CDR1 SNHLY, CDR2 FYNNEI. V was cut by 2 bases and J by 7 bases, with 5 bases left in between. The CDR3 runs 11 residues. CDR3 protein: CASSEIGTQYF. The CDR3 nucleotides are TGTGCCAGCAGTGAAATCGGGACCCAGTACTTC.

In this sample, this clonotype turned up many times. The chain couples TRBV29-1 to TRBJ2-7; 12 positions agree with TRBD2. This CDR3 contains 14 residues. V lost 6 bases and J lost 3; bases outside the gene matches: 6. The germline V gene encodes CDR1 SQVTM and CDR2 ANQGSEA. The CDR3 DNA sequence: TGCAGCGTCCGGACTAGCGGGGCATTCTACGAGCAGTACTTC. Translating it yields CSVRTSGAFYEQYF.

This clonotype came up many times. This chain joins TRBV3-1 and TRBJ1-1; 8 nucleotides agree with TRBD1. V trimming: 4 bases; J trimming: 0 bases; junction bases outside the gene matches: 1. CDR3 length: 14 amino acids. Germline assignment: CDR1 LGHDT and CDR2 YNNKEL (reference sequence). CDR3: CASSPGQVNTEAFF. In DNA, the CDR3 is TGTGCCAGCAGCCCGGGACAGGTGAACACTGAAGCTTTCTTT.

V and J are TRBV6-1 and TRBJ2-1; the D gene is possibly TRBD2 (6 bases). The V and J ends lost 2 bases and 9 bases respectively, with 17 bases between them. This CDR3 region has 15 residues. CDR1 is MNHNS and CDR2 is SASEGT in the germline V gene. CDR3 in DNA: TGTGCCAGCAGTGAAAGGGGAAACGGGAGAGTTGAGCAGTTCTTC. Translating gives CASSERGNGRVEQFF.

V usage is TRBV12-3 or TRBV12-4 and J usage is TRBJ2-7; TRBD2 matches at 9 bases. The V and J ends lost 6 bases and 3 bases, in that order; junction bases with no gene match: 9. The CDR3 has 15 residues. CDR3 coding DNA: TGTGCCAGCAGGATCGGGACTAGCAGTTTCTACGAGCAGTACTTC. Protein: CASRIGTSSFYEQYF.

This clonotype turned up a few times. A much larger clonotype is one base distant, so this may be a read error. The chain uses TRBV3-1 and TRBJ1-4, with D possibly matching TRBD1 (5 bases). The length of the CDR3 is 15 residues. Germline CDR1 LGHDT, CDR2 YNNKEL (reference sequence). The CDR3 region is CAGSQDSGVREKLFF. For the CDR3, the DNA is TGTGCCGGCAGCCAAGACAGCGGCGTAAGGGAAAAACTGTTTTTT.

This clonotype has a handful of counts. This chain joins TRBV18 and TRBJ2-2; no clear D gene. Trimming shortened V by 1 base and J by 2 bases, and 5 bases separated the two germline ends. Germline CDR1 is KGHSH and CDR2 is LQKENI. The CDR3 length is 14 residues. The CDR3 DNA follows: TGTGCCAGCTCACCACGCAGAAACACCGGGGAGCTGTTTTTT. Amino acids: CASSPRRNTGELFF.

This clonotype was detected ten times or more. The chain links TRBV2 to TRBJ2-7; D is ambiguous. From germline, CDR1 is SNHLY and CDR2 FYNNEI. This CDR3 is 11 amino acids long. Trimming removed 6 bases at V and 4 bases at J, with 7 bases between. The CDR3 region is CASRGLYEQYF. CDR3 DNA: TGTGCCAGCAGGGGCTTATACGAGCAGTACTTC. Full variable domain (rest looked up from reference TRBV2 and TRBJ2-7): EPEVTQTPSHQVTQMGQEVILRCVPISNHLYFYWYRQILGQKVEFLVSFYNNEISEKSEIFDDQFSVERPDGSNFTLKIRSTKLEDSAMYFCASRGLYEQYFGPGTRLTVT.